This entry features one T cell receptor beta chain sequence. Antigen unknown. Blood specimens came from baseline, cycle 4 day 1, and cycle 7 day 1. There are 13 residues in the CDR3. V was pared by 8 bases and J by 6 bases, with 9 bases of the junction left unmatched. Germline assignment: CDR1 MNHNS and CDR2 SASEGT. The data originate from a study of OX40 agonist ivuxolimab in advanced cancers. On the study more broadly: Patients were treated with intravenous ivuxolimab, dosed at 0.01 to 10 mg/kg and infused every 2 weeks. A diagnosis of hepatocellular carcinoma, melanoma, renal cell or head and neck cancer was present in dose-escalation patients.

The study, taken as a whole, reports: Antigen targets of the expanded peripheral T cells went undetermined.

Sequenced by immunoSEQ multiplex PCR; TCRdb stores in-frame clones only, minus some. The sample lists 30,000 or so clones, 80% to 95% seen once, with roughly 9.4% in the top ten. The receptor comes from an adult with an advanced solid tumor such as melanoma, head and neck, liver or kidney cancer. The chain combines TRBV6-1 with TRBJ1-2; 7 nucleotides agree with TRBD1. The sample consisted of CD4+ or CD8+ T cells sorted from blood, taken in a trial of the OX40 agonist ivuxolimab. CDR3 nucleotide sequence: TGTGCCAGCGGTCAGGGGGTTCGGGATGGCTACACCTTC. Its protein product is CASGQGVRDGYTF.